The rows below give T cell receptor beta chains drawn from one sample of a study of T cells in Graves' hyperthyroidism and ophthalmopathy. MiXCR, applied by TCRdb to the multiplex PCR reads, yields one record per CDR3 protein. In the table there are hundreds of thousands of distinct CDR3 sequences, roughly 50% of which are singletons. Source material: peripheral blood or thyroid tissue (not recorded which). The receptors originated from a young woman with Graves' hyperthyroidism. Each CDR3 is given with its conserved first and last residue. A D gene is named only where the DNA matches it firmly. Clone size appears in some rows only: once, few, many, or a class for an expanded clone.

d_gene | abundance | len | j_gene | v_gene | CDR3nt | CDR3aa
TRBD1 | - | 13 | TRBJ1-5 | TRBV20-1 | TGCAGTGCTAGCAGGGGGCGCGGTCAGCCCCAGCATTTT | CSASRGRGQPQHF
- | - | 15 | TRBJ1-5 | TRBV9 | TGCGCCAGCAGCTTTGGGGGACTACGGAATCAGCCCCAGCATTTT | CASSFGGLRNQPQHF
- | few | 15 | TRBJ1-2 | TRBV14 | TGTGCCAGCAGTACCCATGAAACCCTAAACTATGGCTACACCTTC | CASSTHETLNYGYTF
- | few | 14 | TRBJ1-1 | TRBV19 | TGTGCCAGTAGTTCTCGACAGATGAACACTGAAGCTTTCTTT | CASSSRQMNTEAFF
- | - | 11 | TRBJ1-2 | TRBV29-1 | TGCAGCGTTGAAGATCAGGGGACGTACACCTTC | CSVEDQGTYTF
TRBD2 | few | 18 | TRBJ2-3 | TRBV15 | TGTGCCACCAGCAGAGCACTTTTGAGCGGGATTAGCACAGATACGCAGTATTTT | CATSRALLSGISTDTQYF
- | - | 12 | TRBJ2-2 | TRBV2 | TGTGCCAGCACGGCGGGGACCGGGGAGCTGTTTTTT | CASTAGTGELFF
TRBD1 | - | 16 | TRBJ1-2 | TRBV2 | TGTGCCAGCAGTTTATTGTCGGGACAGGGCGGGAATGGCTACACCTTC | CASSLLSGQGGNGYTF
- | - | 15 | TRBJ1-1 | TRBV5-1 | TGCGCCAGCAGCTTGGCCGGGACCTCAACGACTGAAGCTTTCTTT | CASSLAGTSTTEAFF
- | few | 14 | TRBJ2-7 | TRBV7-8 | TGTGCCAGCAGCTCGACTAGTCCCTCCTACGAGCAGTACTTC | CASSSTSPSYEQYF
- | - | 13 | TRBJ1-2 | TRBV7-3 | TGTGCCAGCGGCCTAGAAGGGGGTAGCGGCTACACCTTC | CASGLEGGSGYTF
- | - | 14 | TRBJ1-2 | TRBV25-1 | TGTGCCAGCTCGGCAGACATAGATAACTATGGCTACACCTTC | CASSADIDNYGYTF
- | once | 12 | TRBJ2-7 | TRBV2 | TGTGCCAGCAGTGATCAGGGCGGTTGGCGGTACTTC | CASSDQGGWRYF
TRBD1 | - | 13 | TRBJ2-7 | TRBV19 | TGTGCTAGTGGTTTGGGACAGTTCTACGAGCAGTACTTC | CASGLGQFYEQYF
TRBD1 | - | 15 | TRBJ1-5 | TRBV2 | TGTGCCAGCGACCCCCAGGGGGCGAGCAATCAGCCCCAGCATTTT | CASDPQGASNQPQHF
TRBD1 | - | 12 | TRBJ1-2 | TRBV4-2 | TGTGCCAGCAGCGCAGGGGGTTATGGCTACACCTTC | CASSAGGYGYTF
- | - | 16 | TRBJ2-2 | TRBV24-1 | TGTGCCACCAGTGATTTGGAGACCTCGAACACCGGGGAGCTGTTTTTT | CATSDLETSNTGELFF
- | - | 13 | TRBJ2-7 | TRBV5-1 | TGCGCCAGCAGCACGCCGCGGCAGGGGGAGCAGTACTTC | CASSTPRQGEQYF
TRBD2 | - | 15 | TRBJ2-2 | TRBV7-8 | TGTGCCAGCAGCTTCACTAGCGGGAACACCGGGGAGCTGTTTTTT | CASSFTSGNTGELFF
- | - | 16 | TRBJ2-5 | TRBV7-9 | TGTGCCAGCAGCCAAGATCAGATCGGGCTGAGGGAGACCCAGTACTTC | CASSQDQIGLRETQYF
- | few | 12 | TRBJ2-5 | TRBV7-2 | TGTGCCAGCAGCCCCTATCGGAAGACCCAGTACTTC | CASSPYRKTQYF
- | - | 14 | TRBJ2-7 | TRBV20-1 | TGCAGTGCTCCGGGGGGGACAGGGTCGGGGGAGCAGTACTTC | CSAPGGTGSGEQYF
- | many | 16 | TRBJ2-2 | TRBV2 | TGTGCCAGCAGTGGGGGCGCTAGGCCGAACACCGGGGAGCTGTTTTTT | CASSGGARPNTGELFF
TRBD1 | many | 12 | TRBJ2-5 | TRBV25-1 | TGTGCCAGCACTGAAGGGACAGGGGTCCTCTACTTC | CASTEGTGVLYF
TRBD1 | - | 15 | TRBJ2-7 | TRBV6-1 | TGTGCCAGCAGTCCCCAGGACAGGGAACCCTACGAGCAGTACTTC | CASSPQDREPYEQYF
- | - | 13 | TRBJ2-3 | TRBV7-8 | TGTGCCAGCAGCCAGTACCAGGGAGATACGCAGTATTTT | CASSQYQGDTQYF
- | few | 13 | TRBJ2-5 | TRBV7-2 | TGTGCCAGCGCGATGGGCCTATTAGAGACCCAGTACTTC | CASAMGLLETQYF
TRBD1 | - | 15 | TRBJ1-5 | TRBV19 | TGTGCCAGTAGTACTTGGACAGGACACAATCAGCCCCAGCATTTT | CASSTWTGHNQPQHF
- | - | 14 | TRBJ1-1 | TRBV7-9 | TGTGCCAGCAGCTTAAACCGCATGAACACTGAAGCTTTCTTT | CASSLNRMNTEAFF
- | - | 13 | TRBJ1-5 | TRBV2 | TGTGCCAGCAGAGGGTACGGCAATCGGCCCCAGCATTTT | CASRGYGNRPQHF
- | - | 13 | TRBJ2-7 | TRBV19 | TGTGCCAGTGCTAGGCAGTCCTCCTACGAGCAGTACTTC | CASARQSSYEQYF
- | many | 14 | TRBJ1-1 | TRBV7-9 | TGTGCCAGCAGTCCGACAGAGGTGAACACTGAAGCTTTCTTT | CASSPTEVNTEAFF
- | many | 13 | TRBJ2-7 | TRBV29-1 | TGCAGCGTTTACGGGGGCGCGAACTACGAGCAGTACTTC | CSVYGGANYEQYF
- | few | 13 | TRBJ1-1 | TRBV19 | TGTGCCAGTCGAGTTTTCGAGAACACTGAAGCTTTCTTT | CASRVFENTEAFF
- | medium-sized | 17 | TRBJ1-3 | TRBV7-3 | TGTGCCAGCAGCCCGATGGGACTCACAAGCTCTGGAAACACCATATATTTT | CASSPMGLTSSGNTIYF
- | few | 16 | TRBJ2-7 | TRBV7-6 | TGTGCCAGCAGCCAAGAATCGGGCCTGAACACCTACGAGCAGTACTTC | CASSQESGLNTYEQYF
- | - | 14 | TRBJ1-5 | TRBV6-9 | TGTGCCAGCAGTTATGGGGGAGGACCTCAGCCCCAGCATTTT | CASSYGGGPQPQHF
- | many | 13 | TRBJ1-4 | TRBV24-1 | TGTGCCACCAGTGGTTCCTACGGTGAAAAACTGTTTTTT | CATSGSYGEKLFF
- | many | 12 | TRBJ1-2 | TRBV29-1 | TGCAGCGTTTTCGGGATCGAGGAGGCCTACACCTTC | CSVFGIEEAYTF
TRBD2 | once | 13 | TRBJ2-7 | TRBV29-1 | TGCAGCGTCGTACTAGCGGGATTCTACGAGCAGTACTTC | CSVVLAGFYEQYF
TRBD2 | - | 16 | TRBJ2-5 | TRBV20-1 | TGCAGTGCGCCCGGACTAGCGGGAGTGAGTGGGGAGACCCAGTACTTC | CSAPGLAGVSGETQYF
- | many | 13 | TRBJ1-1 | TRBV29-1 | TGCAGCGTTGAAGCTAGGTTCCGCGAGGAAGCTTTCTTT | CSVEARFREEAFF
- | once | 16 | TRBJ2-5 | TRBV24-1 | TGTGCCACCAGTGATCCCGGGCCAGGGGTAAGGGAGACCCAGTACTTC | CATSDPGPGVRETQYF
TRBD1 | - | 11 | TRBJ1-1 | TRBV7-7 | TGTGCTAGCAGCAGGGGGCGCATAGCTTTCTTT | CASSRGRIAFF
TRBD1 | many | 15 | TRBJ1-6 | TRBV7-9 | TGTGCCAGCAGTCCGCCGGGACAGGGGTATTCACCCCTCCACTTT | CASSPPGQGYSPLHF
TRBD2 | few | 15 | TRBJ2-7 | TRBV19 | TGTGCCAGTAGTGGCGGACTAGCGTATGTGGACGAGCAGTACTTC | CASSGGLAYVDEQYF
- | - | 12 | TRBJ1-2 | TRBV10-3 | TGTGCCAGCAGTGATTTAATGGGGGGCTACACCTTC | CASSDLMGGYTF
TRBD1 | - | 14 | TRBJ1-6 | TRBV20-1 | TGCAGTGCTAGTACCGGGACAGGGACATCACCCCTCCACTTT | CSASTGTGTSPLHF
- | few | 14 | TRBJ1-4 | TRBV7-8 | TGTGCCAGCAGCCACAGGGAGGAGGATGAAAAACTGTTTTTT | CASSHREEDEKLFF
TRBD1 | many | 14 | TRBJ1-1 | TRBV7-9 | TGTGCCAGCAGCCTGCAGGGGGCGAACACTGAAGCTTTCTTT | CASSLQGANTEAFF
TRBD1 | - | 14 | TRBJ1-1 | TRBV4-3 | TGCGCCAGCAGCCATAGGACAGGTTACACTGAAGCTTTCTTT | CASSHRTGYTEAFF